The clone carrying this T cell receptor beta chain was picked up one time. The sample originates from a study of blood T cell repertoires in COVID-19. Study summary: The United States, Italy and Spain were the sources of the acute and convalescent COVID-19 samples. PBMCs, B-cell-depleted T cells, or T cells provided the cDNA or gDNA that made up the material.

Under the authors' procedure: Cell counts per sample came from amplifying reference gene primers. Data came from immunoSEQ multiplex PCR; TCRdb stores just in-frame clones and leaves some out. V, J and clone size reflect that table, while D and trimming were determined from the DNA. The sample has approximately 74,000 clones, more than 80% seen once. V was clipped by 5 bases and J by 2 bases; unmatched bases: 7. This CDR3 spans 15 amino acids. Germline-derived CDR1 and CDR2 are SGHDT and YYEEEE. The chain is built from TRBV5-6 and TRBJ1-2, with 9 bases that match TRBD1. The clonotype originates from a woman older than 75 with active or convalescent COVID-19. What was sequenced was peripheral blood. CDR3 sequence reads: CASRPTGGANYGYTF. The CDR3 bases are TGTGCCAGCAGGCCTACAGGGGGCGCGAACTATGGCTACACCTTC.